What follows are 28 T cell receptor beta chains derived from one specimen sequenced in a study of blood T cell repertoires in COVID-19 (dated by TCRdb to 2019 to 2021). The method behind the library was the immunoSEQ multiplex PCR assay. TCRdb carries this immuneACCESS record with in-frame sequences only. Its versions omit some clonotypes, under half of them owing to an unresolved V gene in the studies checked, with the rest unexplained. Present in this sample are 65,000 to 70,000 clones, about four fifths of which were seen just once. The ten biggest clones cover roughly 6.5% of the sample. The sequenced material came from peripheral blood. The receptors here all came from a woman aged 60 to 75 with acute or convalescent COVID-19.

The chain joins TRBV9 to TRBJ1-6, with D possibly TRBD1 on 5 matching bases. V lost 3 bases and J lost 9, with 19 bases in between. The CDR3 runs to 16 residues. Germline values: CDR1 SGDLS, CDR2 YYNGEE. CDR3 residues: CASSEGHRNLASPLHF. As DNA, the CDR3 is TGTGCCAGCAGCGAGGGCCACAGGAACTTAGCTTCACCCCTCCACTTT.

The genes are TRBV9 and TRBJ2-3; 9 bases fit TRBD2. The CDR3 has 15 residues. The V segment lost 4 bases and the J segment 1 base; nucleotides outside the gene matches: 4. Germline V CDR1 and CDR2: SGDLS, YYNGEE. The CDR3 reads CASSLAGSRTDTQYF. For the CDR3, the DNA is TGTGCCAGCAGCCTAGCGGGGTCCCGCACAGATACGCAGTATTTT. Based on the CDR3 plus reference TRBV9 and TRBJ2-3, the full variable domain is DSGVTQTPKHLITATGQRVTLRCSPRSGDLSVYWYQQSLDQGLQFLIQYYNGEERAKGNILERFSAQQFPDLHSELNLSSLELGDSALYFCASSLAGSRTDTQYFGPGTRLTVL.

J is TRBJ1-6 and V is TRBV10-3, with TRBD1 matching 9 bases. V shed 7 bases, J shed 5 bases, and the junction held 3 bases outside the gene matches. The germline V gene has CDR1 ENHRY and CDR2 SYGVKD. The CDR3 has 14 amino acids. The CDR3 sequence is CAITGDRDNSPLHF. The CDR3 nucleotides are TGTGCCATCACGGGGGACAGGGATAATTCACCCCTCCACTTT.

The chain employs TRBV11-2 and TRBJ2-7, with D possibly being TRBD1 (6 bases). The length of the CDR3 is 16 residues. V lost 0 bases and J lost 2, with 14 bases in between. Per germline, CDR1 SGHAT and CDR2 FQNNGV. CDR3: CASSLDPSRGAYEQYF. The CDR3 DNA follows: TGTGCCAGCAGCTTAGATCCATCCAGGGGCGCCTACGAGCAGTACTTC.

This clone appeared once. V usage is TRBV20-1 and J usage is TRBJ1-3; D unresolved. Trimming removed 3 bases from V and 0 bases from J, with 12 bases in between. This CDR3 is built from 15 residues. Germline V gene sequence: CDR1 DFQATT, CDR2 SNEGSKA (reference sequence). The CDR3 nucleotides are TGCAGTGCTAGTCCCTCAGTTTTCTCTGGAAACACCATATATTTT. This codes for CSASPSVFSGNTIYF.

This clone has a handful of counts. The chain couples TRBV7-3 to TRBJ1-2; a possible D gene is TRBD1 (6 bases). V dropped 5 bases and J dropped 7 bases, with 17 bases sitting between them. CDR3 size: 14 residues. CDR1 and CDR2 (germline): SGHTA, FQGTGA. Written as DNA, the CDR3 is TGTGCCAGCAGCGCAATTACAGGGCTAGGTGGCTACACCTTC. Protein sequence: CASSAITGLGGYTF.

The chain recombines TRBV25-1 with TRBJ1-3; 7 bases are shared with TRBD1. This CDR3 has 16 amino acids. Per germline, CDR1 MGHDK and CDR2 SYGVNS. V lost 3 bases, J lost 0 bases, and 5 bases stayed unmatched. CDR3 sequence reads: CASSDSDRPSGNTIYF. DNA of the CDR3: TGTGCCAGCAGTGATTCGGACAGGCCCTCTGGAAACACCATATATTTT.

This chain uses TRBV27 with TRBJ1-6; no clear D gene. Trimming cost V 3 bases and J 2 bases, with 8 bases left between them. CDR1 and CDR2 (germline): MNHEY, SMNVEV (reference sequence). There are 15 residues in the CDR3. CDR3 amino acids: CASSFAAPYNSPLHF. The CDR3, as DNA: TGTGCCAGCAGTTTTGCGGCGCCCTATAATTCACCCCTCCACTTT.

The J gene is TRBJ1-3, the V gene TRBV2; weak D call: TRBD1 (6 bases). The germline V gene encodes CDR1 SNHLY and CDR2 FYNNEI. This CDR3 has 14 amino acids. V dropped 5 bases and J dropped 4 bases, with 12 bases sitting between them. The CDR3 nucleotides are TGTGCCAGCAGTCTACAGGGCCGAGGAAACACCATATATTTT. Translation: CASSLQGRGNTIYF. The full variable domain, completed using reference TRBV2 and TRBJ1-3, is EPEVTQTPSHQVTQMGQEVILRCVPISNHLYFYWYRQILGQKVEFLVSFYNNEISEKSEIFDDQFSVERPDGSNFTLKIRSTKLEDSAMYFCASSLQGRGNTIYFGEGSWLTVV.

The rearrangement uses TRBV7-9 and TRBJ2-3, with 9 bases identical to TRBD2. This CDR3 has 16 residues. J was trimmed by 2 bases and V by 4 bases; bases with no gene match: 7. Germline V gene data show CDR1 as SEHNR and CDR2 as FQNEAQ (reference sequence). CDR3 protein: CASSSGTSFNTDTQYF. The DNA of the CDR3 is TGTGCCAGCAGCTCTGGGACTAGCTTTAACACAGATACGCAGTATTTT.

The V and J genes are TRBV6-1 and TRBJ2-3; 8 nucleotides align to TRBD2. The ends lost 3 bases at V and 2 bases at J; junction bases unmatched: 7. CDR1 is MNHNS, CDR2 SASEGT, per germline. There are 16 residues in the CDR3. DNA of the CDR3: TGTGCCAGCAGTGATTGGACGGGGGGGGACACAGATACGCAGTATTTT. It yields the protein CASSDWTGGDTDTQYF.

Here the CDR3 DNA reads TGTGCCACCAGTTTAAATACCGGGACACAAGCTTTCTTT. It yields the protein CATSLNTGTQAFF. The rearrangement links TRBV24-1 to TRBJ1-1; maybe TRBD1 (6 bases). The V end lost 6 bases, the J end lost 9 bases, and 16 bases lay between the germline ends. This CDR3 comprises 13 residues. CDR1 and CDR2 (germline): KGHDR, SFDVKD.

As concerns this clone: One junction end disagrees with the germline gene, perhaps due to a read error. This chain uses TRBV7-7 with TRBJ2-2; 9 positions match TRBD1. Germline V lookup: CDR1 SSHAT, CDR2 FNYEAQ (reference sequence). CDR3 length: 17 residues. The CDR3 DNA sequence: TGTGCTAGCAGCTTAAATACAGGGGGCGCTGGGTCCGGGGAGCTGTTTTTT. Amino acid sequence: CASSLNTGGAGSGELFF. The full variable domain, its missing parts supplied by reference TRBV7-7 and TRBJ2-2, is GAGVSQSPRYKVTKRGQDVTLRCDPISSHATLYWYQQALGQGPEFLTYFNYEAQPDKSGLPSDRFSAERPEGSISTLTIQRTEQRDSAMYRCASSLNTGGAGSGELFFGEGSRLTVL.

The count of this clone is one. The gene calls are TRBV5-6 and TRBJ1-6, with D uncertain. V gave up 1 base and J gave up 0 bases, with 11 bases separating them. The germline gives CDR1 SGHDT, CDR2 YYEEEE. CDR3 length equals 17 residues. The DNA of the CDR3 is TGTGCCAGCAGCTTGAGGAGGGTCTTCTCCTATAATTCACCCCTCCACTTT. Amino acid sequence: CASSLRRVFSYNSPLHF.

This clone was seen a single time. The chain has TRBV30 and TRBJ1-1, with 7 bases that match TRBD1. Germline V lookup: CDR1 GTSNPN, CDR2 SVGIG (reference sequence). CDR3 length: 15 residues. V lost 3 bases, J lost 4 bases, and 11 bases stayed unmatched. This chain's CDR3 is CAWRLRGHVATEAFF. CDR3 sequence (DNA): TGTGCCTGGAGGCTGAGGGGGCATGTCGCCACTGAAGCTTTCTTT.

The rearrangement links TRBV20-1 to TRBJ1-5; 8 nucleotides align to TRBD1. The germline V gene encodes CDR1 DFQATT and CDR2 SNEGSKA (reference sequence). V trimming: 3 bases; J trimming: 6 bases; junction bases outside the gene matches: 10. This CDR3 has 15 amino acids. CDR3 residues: CSASGKQGVSQPQHF. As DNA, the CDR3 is TGCAGTGCTAGTGGGAAACAGGGGGTAAGTCAGCCCCAGCATTTT.

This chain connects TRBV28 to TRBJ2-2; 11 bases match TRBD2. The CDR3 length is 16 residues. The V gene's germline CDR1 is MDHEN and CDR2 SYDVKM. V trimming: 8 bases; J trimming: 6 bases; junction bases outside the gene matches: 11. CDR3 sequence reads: CASLTSGAVRAGELFF. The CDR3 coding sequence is TGTGCCAGCTTGACTAGCGGGGCGGTGAGGGCCGGGGAGCTGTTTTTT.

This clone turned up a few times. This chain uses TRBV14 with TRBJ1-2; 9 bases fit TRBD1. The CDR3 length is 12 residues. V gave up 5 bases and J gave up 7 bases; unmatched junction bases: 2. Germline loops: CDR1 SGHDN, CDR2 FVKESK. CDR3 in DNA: TGTGCCAGCAGCGGACAGGGGATTGGCTACACCTTC. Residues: CASSGQGIGYTF. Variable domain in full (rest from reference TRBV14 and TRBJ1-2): EAGVTQFPSHSVIEKGQTVTLRCDPISGHDNLYWYRRVMGKEIKFLLHFVKESKQDESGMPNNRFLAERTGGTYSTLKVQPAELEDSGVYFCASSGQGIGYTFGSGTRLTVV.

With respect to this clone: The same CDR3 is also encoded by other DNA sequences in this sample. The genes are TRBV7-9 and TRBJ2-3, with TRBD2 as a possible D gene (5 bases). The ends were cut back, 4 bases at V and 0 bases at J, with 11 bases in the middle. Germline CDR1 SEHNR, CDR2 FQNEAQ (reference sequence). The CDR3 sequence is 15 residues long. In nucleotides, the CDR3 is TGTGCCAGCAGCTCTCCGGGGTCTAGCACAGATACGCAGTATTTT. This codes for CASSSPGSSTDTQYF.

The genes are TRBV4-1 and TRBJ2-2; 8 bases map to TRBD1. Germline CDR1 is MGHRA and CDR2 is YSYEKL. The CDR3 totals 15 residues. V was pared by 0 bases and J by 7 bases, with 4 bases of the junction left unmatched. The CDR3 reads CASSQDAGGGGELFF. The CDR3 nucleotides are TGCGCCAGCAGCCAAGATGCAGGGGGCGGCGGGGAGCTGTTTTTT.

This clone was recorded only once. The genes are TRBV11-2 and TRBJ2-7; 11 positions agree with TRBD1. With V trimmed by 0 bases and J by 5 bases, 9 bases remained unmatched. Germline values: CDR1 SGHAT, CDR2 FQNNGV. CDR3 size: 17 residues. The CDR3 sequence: CASSLDLYGQGAHEQYF. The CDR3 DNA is TGTGCCAGCAGCTTAGATCTCTATGGACAGGGGGCACACGAGCAGTACTTC. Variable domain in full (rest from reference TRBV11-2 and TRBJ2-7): EAGVAQSPRYKIIEKRQSVAFWCNPISGHATLYWYQQILGQGPKLLIQFQNNGVVDDSQLPKDRFSAERLKGVDSTLKIQPAKLEDSAVYLCASSLDLYGQGAHEQYFGPGTRLTVT.

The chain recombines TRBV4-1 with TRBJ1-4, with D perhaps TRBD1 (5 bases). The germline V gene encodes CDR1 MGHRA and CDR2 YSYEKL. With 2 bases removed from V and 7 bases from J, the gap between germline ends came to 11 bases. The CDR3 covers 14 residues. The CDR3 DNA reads TGCGCCAGCAGCCAACAAGGGGAGGGTGAAAAACTGTTTTTT. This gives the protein CASSQQGEGEKLFF.

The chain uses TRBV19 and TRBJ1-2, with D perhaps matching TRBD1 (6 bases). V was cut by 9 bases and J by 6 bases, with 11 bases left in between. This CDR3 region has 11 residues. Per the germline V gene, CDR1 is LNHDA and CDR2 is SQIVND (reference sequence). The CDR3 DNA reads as TGTGCCAGCCGAACAGGGAATGGCTACACCTTC. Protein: CASRTGNGYTF.

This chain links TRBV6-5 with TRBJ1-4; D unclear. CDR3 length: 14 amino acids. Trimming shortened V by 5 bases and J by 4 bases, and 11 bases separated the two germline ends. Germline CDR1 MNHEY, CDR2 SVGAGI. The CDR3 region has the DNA TGTGCCAGCAGTCCCCCCGGGGATAATGAAAAACTGTTTTTT. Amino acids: CASSPPGDNEKLFF.

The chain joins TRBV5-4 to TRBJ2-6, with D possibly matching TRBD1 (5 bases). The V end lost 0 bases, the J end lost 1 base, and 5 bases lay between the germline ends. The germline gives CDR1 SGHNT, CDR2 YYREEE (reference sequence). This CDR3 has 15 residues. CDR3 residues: CASSLEGSGANVLTF. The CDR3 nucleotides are TGTGCCAGCAGCTTGGAGGGGTCTGGGGCCAACGTCCTGACTTTC.

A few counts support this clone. The CDR3 here is CASMEANTGELFF. The CDR3 DNA reads as TGTGCCAGCATGGAGGCGAACACCGGGGAGCTGTTTTTT. This chain connects TRBV9 to TRBJ2-2, with D possibly matching TRBD2 (5 bases). Trimming cost V 6 bases and J 0 bases, with 6 bases left between them. Germline V gene sequence: CDR1 SGDLS, CDR2 YYNGEE. This CDR3 is 13 amino acids long. Combining the CDR3 with reference TRBV9 and TRBJ2-2 gives the whole variable domain DSGVTQTPKHLITATGQRVTLRCSPRSGDLSVYWYQQSLDQGLQFLIQYYNGEERAKGNILERFSAQQFPDLHSELNLSSLELGDSALYFCASMEANTGELFFGEGSRLTVL.

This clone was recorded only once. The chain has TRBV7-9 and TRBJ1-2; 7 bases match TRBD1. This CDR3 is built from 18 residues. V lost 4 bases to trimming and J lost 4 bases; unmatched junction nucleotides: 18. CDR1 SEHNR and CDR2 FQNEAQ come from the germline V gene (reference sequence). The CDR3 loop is CASSWNSGTDPGSYGYTF. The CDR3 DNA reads TGTGCCAGCAGCTGGAACTCCGGGACAGACCCGGGGAGCTATGGCTACACCTTC.

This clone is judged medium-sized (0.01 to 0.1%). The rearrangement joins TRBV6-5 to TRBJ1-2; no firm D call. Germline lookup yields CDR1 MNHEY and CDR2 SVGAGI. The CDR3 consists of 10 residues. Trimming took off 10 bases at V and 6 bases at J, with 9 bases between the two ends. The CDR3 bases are TGTGCCACTCTCAGTGATGGCTACACCTTC. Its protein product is CATLSDGYTF.